This record looks at one TCR beta chain sequence and its context. Its specific antigen is unknown. Nothing much larger sits one base from this clone, and base qualities are not available. Based on the germline V gene (reference sequence), the CDR1 and CDR2 sequences are SGHNT and YYREEE. The CDR3 runs 13 amino acids, cysteine and phenylalanine included. The kept DNA is CDR3 alone, 39 bases in frame from the first base. Relative to germline, V is 5 bases shorter and J is 5 bases shorter, with 13 bases between their ends. This entry comes from a study of early T cells in non-severe SARS-CoV-2 infection (dated by TCRdb to the early 2020s). Study-level background: TCR sequencing used bulk RNA from unsorted whole blood, so alpha and beta chains could not be paired.

Preparation of the library involved 5' RACE. Sequencer: NextSeq 500. Unique molecular identifiers were attached to individual cDNA molecules in the TCR library protocol so that sequencing error and PCR bias could be corrected. Both TCR alpha and beta chains were sequenced, and tight co-correlation was observed between alpha and beta sequence abundances in each sample. The paper's data handling went like this. Decombinator V4 was used to annotate TCR sequences for V gene, J gene and CDR3. Expanded TCRs were defined as changing significantly between any two time points under a Poisson model with p below 0.0001. Abundances of TCRs were expressed as counts per million after normalisation to the total number of TCRs sequenced in each sample. TRAV1-2 paired with TRAJ12, TRAJ20 or TRAJ33 defined MAIT TCRs, while TRAV10 paired with TRAJ18 defined iNKT TCRs. VDJdb, accessed 1 November 2021, was searched for CMV, EBV and SARS-CoV-2 annotated TCRs, excluding TCRs annotated for multiple antigens. The public reads were quality trimmed at Q25 with fastp and then assembled into clones with MiXCR by TCRdb, keeping productive beta chains. A single entry per CDR3 protein holds the most common genes and DNA from its merged rows. What appears here as the V and J calls and clone size reflects TCRdb's work, not the paper's. Recorded for this sample are some 40,000 distinct CDR3 sequences; 12% of them occurred a single time. The ten largest account for around 15% of the sample.

The paper's findings and limits, for the study overall: VDJdb matching was skewed toward anti-spike CD8 responses and likely underestimated virus-specific expansions, missing private and CD4 specificities.

A case-control design nested within a healthcare worker cohort in London, UK, was used, with weekly nasopharyngeal swab PCR tests and blood sampling performed. Healthcare workers were enrolled in the week of the UK lockdown, from 23 to 31 March 2020, and were followed every week for up to roughly 16 weeks. The chain links TRBV5-4 with TRBJ2-5; the D gene is possibly TRBD1, with 5 bases matching. The clonotype originates from an adult who was a healthcare worker with PCR-confirmed SARS-CoV-2 infection or an uninfected control (not recorded which). Input material: whole blood. For the CDR3, the sequence is CASSYQGRETQYF. The DNA reads TGTGCCAGCAGTTATCAGGGTAGGGAGACCCAGTACTTC.